This T cell receptor (beta chain) was found in a study of post-analysis software for immune sequencing data. At the level of the study: In terms of disease course, relapsing-remitting, secondary progressive and progressive-relapsing multiple sclerosis were included.

This clonotype was found many times. Its antigen is unidentified. Libraries were made from TCR beta cDNA, and they carried unique molecular identifiers. TCRdb reanalysed the PCR reads using MiXCR and keeps one entry per CDR3 protein. The sample shows some 240,000 distinct CDR3 sequences, 36% of them seen only once. Study-wide results and caveats: Under the F measure, samples that were prepared in one batch clustered strongly together. TRBV5-6, TRBV5-1 and TRBV20-1 belonged to a set of a handful of TRBV segments that were more frequent in patients than controls. A significant reduction in normalized Chao1 diversity was observed in multiple sclerosis patients versus controls.

The length of the CDR3 is 15 residues. Germline loops: CDR1 SGHTA, CDR2 FQGNSA. V was clipped by 4 bases and J by 2 bases, with 13 bases between them. This sequence originates from a girl between 5 and 17 years old with multiple sclerosis. The genes are TRBV7-2 and TRBJ2-3, with D uncertain. The specimen was blood. Written as DNA, the CDR3 is TGTGCCAGCAGCTCTAGGGCTAGTGCCACAGATACGCAGTATTTT. Its protein product is CASSSRASATDTQYF.